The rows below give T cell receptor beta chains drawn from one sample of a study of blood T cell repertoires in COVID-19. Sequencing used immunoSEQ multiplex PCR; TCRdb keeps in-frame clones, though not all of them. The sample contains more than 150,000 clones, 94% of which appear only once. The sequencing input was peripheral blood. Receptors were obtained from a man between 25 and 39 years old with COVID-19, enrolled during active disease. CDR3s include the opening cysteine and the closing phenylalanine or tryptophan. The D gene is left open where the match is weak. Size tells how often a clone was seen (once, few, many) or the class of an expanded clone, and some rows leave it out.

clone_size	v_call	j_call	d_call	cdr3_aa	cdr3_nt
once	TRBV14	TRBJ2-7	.	CASSQHYEQYF	TGTGCCAGCAGCCAACACTACGAGCAGTACTTC
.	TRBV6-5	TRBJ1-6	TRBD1	CASSDRENSPLHF	TGTGCCAGCTCTGACAGGGAGAATTCACCCCTCCACTTT
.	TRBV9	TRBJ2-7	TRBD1	CASGAGQGAREQYF	TGTGCCAGTGGAGCGGGACAGGGGGCGAGGGAGCAGTACTTC
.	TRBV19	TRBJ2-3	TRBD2	CASSSRGGRSADTQYF	TGTGCCAGTAGTTCCCGGGGGGGCCGCTCGGCAGATACGCAGTATTTT
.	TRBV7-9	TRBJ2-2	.	CASSLFMTNTGELFF	TGTGCCAGCAGCTTATTCATGACAAACACCGGGGAGCTGTTTTTT
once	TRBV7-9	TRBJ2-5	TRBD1	CASSPIGQGLGETQYF	TGTGCCAGCAGCCCAATTGGACAGGGGCTGGGGGAGACCCAGTACTTC
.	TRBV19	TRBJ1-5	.	CASSEVDQPQHF	TGTGCCAGTAGTGAAGTAGATCAGCCCCAGCATTTT
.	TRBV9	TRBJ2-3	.	CASSVGDRPHGTDTQYF	TGTGCCAGCAGCGTAGGCGACAGGCCCCATGGCACAGATACGCAGTATTTT
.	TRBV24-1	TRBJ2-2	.	CATSGTVPNTGELFF	TGTGCCACCAGTGGGACAGTGCCGAACACCGGGGAGCTGTTTTTT
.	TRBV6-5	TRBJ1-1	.	CASSSVGGRTEAFF	TGTGCCAGCAGTTCTGTGGGGGGACGAACTGAAGCTTTCTTT
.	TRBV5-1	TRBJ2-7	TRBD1	CASSTGTETYEQYF	TGCGCCAGCAGCACCGGGACAGAGACCTACGAGCAGTACTTC
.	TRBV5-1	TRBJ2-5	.	CASSGESGASETQYF	TGCGCCAGCAGCGGGGAGTCAGGGGCATCAGAGACCCAGTACTTC
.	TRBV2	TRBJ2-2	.	CASSPTGFAGELFF	TGTGCCAGCAGCCCTACAGGGTTTGCCGGGGAGCTGTTTTTT
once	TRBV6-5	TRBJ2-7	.	CASSYSVGAYEQYF	TGTGCCAGCAGTTACTCGGTGGGAGCCTACGAGCAGTACTTC
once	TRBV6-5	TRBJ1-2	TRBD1	CASSYGDRGYGYTF	TGTGCCAGCAGTTACGGGGACAGGGGATATGGCTACACCTTC
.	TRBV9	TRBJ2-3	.	CASSAGPRVTDTQYF	TGTGCCAGCAGCGCCGGACCGAGGGTCACAGATACGCAGTATTTT
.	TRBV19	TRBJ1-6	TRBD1	CASSIGGTGLSPLHF	TGTGCCAGTAGTATAGGCGGGACAGGGCTATCACCCCTCCACTTT
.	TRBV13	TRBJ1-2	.	CASSLPGSGYTF	TGTGCCAGCAGCTTACCGGGGAGTGGCTACACCTTC
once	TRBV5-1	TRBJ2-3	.	CASSLGQGSTDTQYF	TGCGCCAGCAGCTTGGGTCAGGGGAGCACAGATACGCAGTATTTT
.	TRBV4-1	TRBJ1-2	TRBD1	CASSQIGQVYGYTF	TGCGCCAGCAGCCAGATCGGACAGGTATATGGCTACACCTTC
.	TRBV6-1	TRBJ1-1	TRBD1	CASSEASRGMVAFF	TGTGCCAGCAGTGAAGCGTCCAGGGGGATGGTCGCTTTCTTT
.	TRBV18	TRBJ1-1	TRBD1	CASSPSGQGGTEAFF	TGTGCCAGCTCACCATCGGGACAGGGGGGGACTGAAGCTTTCTTT
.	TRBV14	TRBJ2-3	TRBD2	CASSQASGGFSTDTQYF	TGTGCCAGCAGCCAAGCTAGCGGGGGATTTAGCACAGATACGCAGTATTTT
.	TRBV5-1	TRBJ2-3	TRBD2	CASSDGGAQTDTQYF	TGCGCCAGCAGCGACGGGGGGGCGCAAACAGATACGCAGTATTTT
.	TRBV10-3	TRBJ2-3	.	CATQGLIGTDTQYF	TGTGCCACACAGGGTCTGATCGGCACAGATACGCAGTATTTT
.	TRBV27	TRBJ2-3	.	CASRTGLSGDTQYF	TGTGCCAGCAGAACGGGGTTAAGTGGGGATACGCAGTATTTT
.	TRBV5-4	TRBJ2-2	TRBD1	CASSLAGTANTGELFF	TGTGCCAGCAGCCTAGCCGGGACAGCGAACACCGGGGAGCTGTTTTTT
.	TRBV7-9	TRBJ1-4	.	CASSFDRGLLDKLFF	TGTGCCAGCAGCTTCGATCGGGGACTACTAGACAAACTGTTTTTT
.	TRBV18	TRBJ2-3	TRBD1	CASGRIRGQGSDTQYF	TGTGCCAGCGGACGAATTAGGGGACAGGGTTCAGATACGCAGTATTTT
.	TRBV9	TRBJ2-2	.	CASTGVLTGELFF	TGTGCCAGCACGGGGGTTTTGACCGGGGAGCTGTTTTTT
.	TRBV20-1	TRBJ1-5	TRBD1	CSASFETGVISPQHF	TGCAGTGCTAGTTTTGAGACAGGGGTAATTTCGCCCCAGCATTTT
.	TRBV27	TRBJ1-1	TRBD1	CASSFSGGPEAFF	TGTGCCAGCAGTTTCTCAGGGGGCCCTGAAGCTTTCTTT
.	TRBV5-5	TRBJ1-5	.	CASSLLPPRNSNQPQHF	TGTGCCAGCAGCTTATTACCCCCCAGGAATAGCAATCAGCCCCAGCATTTT
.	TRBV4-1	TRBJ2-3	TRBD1	CASSPFPDSTGRF	TGCGCCAGCAGCCCCTTCCCTGATTCGACAGGGCGATTT
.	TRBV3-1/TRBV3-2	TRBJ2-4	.	CASSQDNRLDTKNIQYF	TGTGCCAGCAGCCAGGATAACCGACTTGATACCAAAAACATTCAGTACTTC
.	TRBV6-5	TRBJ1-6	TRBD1	CASSTWTGDSPLHF	TGTGCCAGCAGTACCTGGACAGGGGACTCACCCCTCCACTTT
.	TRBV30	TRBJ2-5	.	CAWSVVRGLETQYF	TGTGCCTGGAGTGTGGTGCGGGGGCTTGAGACCCAGTACTTC
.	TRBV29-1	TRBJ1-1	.	CSVGSTWNTEAFF	TGCAGCGTTGGTAGCACGTGGAACACTGAAGCTTTCTTT
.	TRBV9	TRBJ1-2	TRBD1	CASSVRQGLEEGYTF	TGTGCCAGCAGCGTTAGACAGGGACTGGAGGAAGGCTACACCTTC
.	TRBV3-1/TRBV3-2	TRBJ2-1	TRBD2	CASSQGRTSGGAKFF	TGTGCCAGCAGCCAAGGTCGGACTAGCGGGGGGGCCAAGTTCTTC
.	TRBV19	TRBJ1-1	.	CASSIAPAVREAFF	TGTGCCAGTAGTATAGCTCCCGCGGTAAGAGAAGCTTTCTTT